The source of this T cell receptor (beta chain) is a study of cytomegalovirus exposure and HLA in healthy donors. With 3 bases removed from V and 4 bases from J, the gap between germline ends came to 9 bases. This CDR3 has 13 residues. Germline loops: CDR1 LNHDA, CDR2 SQIVND (reference sequence). A note on this clone: Its antigen is not identified.

Regarding the study as a whole: Researchers catalogued over 150 TCR beta chains as cytomegalovirus-associated. Reportedly, fewer N-insertions than the approximately 690-donor mean appeared in an Asian-associated ancestry cluster in a later analysis. HLA restriction was apparent for most CMV-associated TCR beta chains in a later analysis. It was only CMV serostatus that was available as immune exposure information.

Amplification used 60 Vbeta primers and 13 Jbeta primers. Method: immunoSEQ multiplex PCR; TCRdb's copy keeps in-frame clones and lacks some. The table has about 140,000 clones, around two thirds seen once. V is TRBV19 and J is TRBJ1-1; D is ambiguous. This TCR came from a man under 40 in good health and CMV-seropositive. Source material: PBMCs. In DNA form, the CDR3 reads TGTGCCAGTAGTATCGAAGGCGGCACTGAAGCTTTCTTT. Residues: CASSIEGGTEAFF.